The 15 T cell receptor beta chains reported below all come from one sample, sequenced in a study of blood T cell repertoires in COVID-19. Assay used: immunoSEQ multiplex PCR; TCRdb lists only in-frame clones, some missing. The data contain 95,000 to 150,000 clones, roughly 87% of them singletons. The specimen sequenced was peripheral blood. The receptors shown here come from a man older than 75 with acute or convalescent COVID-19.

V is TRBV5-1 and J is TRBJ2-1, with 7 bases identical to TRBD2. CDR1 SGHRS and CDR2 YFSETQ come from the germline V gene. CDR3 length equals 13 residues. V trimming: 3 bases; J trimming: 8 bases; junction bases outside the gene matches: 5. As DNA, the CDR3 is TGCGCCAGCAGCTCGACTAGCCACTATGAGCAGTTCTTC. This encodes CASSSTSHYEQFF.

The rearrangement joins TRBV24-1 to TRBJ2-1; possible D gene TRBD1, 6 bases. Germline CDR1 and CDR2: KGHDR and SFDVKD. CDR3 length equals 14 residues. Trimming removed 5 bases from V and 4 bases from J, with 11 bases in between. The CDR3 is CATSGQGIYNEQFF. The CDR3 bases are TGTGCCACCAGTGGCCAGGGGATTTACAATGAGCAGTTCTTC.

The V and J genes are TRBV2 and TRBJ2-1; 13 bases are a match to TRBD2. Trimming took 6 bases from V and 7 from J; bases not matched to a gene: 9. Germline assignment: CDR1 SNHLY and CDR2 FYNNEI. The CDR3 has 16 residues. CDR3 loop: CASRPELAGGYNEQFF. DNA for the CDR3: TGTGCCAGCAGGCCAGAACTAGCGGGGGGGTATAATGAGCAGTTCTTC.

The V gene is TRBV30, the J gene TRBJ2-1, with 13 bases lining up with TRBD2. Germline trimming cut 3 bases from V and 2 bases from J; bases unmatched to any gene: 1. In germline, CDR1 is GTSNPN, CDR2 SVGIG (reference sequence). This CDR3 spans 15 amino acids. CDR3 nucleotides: TGTGCCTGGAGGACTAGCGGGGGGCCCTACAATGAGCAGTTCTTC. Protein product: CAWRTSGGPYNEQFF.

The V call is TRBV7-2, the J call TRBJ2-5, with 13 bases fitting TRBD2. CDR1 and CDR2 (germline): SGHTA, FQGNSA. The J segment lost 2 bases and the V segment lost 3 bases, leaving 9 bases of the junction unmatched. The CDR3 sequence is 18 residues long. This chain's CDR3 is CASSLGRTSGGAQETQYF. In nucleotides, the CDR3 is TGTGCCAGCAGCTTGGGGAGGACTAGCGGGGGTGCACAAGAGACCCAGTACTTC. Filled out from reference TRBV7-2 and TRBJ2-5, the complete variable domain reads GAGVSQSPSNKVTEKGKDVELRCDPISGHTALYWYRQSLGQGLEFLIYFQGNSAPDKSGLPSDRFSAERTGGSVSTLTIQRTQQEDSAVYLCASSLGRTSGGAQETQYFGPGTRLLVL.

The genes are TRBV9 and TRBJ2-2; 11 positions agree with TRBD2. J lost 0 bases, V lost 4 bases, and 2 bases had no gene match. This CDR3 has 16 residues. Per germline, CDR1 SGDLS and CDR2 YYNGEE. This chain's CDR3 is CASSQGLAANTGELFF. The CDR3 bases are TGTGCCAGCAGCCAGGGACTAGCGGCGAACACCGGGGAGCTGTTTTTT.

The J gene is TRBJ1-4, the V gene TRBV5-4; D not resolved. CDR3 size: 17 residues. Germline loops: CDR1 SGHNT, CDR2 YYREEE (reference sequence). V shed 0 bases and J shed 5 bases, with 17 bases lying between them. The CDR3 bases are TGTGCCAGCAGCTTGGCCGGAGGCGGACCAAGGAATGAAAAACTGTTTTTT. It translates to CASSLAGGGPRNEKLFF.

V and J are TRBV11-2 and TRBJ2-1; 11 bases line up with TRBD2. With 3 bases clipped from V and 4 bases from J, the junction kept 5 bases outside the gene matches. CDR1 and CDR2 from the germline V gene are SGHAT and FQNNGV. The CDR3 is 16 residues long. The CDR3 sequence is CASSFRLAGGYNEQFF. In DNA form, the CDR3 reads TGTGCCAGCAGCTTTCGCCTAGCGGGGGGTTACAATGAGCAGTTCTTC.

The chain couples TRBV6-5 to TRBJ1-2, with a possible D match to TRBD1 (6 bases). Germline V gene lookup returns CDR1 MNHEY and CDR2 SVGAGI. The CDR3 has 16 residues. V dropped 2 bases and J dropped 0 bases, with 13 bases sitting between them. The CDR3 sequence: CASSYKGTITNYGYTF. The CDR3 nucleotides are TGTGCCAGCAGTTACAAAGGGACAATCACTAACTATGGCTACACCTTC.

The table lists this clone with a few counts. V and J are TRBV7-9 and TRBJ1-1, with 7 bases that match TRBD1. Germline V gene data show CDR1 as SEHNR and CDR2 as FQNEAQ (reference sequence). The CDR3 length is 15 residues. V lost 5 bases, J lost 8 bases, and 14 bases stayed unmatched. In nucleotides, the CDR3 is TGTGCCAGCAGCCCCATGGGCAGGGGGGCTCTGGAAGCTTTCTTT. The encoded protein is CASSPMGRGALEAFF.

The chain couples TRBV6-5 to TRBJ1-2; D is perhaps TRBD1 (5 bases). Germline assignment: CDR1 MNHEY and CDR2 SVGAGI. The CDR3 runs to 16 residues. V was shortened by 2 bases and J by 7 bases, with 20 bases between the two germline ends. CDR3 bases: TGTGCCAGCAGTTACATGGGGCAGGGCCCGCGTGGTGGCTACACCTTC. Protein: CASSYMGQGPRGGYTF.

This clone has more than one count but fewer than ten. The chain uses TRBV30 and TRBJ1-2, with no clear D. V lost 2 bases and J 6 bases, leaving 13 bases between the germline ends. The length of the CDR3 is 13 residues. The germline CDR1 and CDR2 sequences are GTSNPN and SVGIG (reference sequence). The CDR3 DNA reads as TGTGCCTGGAGTACCCGTCCCGGGGATGGCTACACCTTC. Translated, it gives CAWSTRPGDGYTF.

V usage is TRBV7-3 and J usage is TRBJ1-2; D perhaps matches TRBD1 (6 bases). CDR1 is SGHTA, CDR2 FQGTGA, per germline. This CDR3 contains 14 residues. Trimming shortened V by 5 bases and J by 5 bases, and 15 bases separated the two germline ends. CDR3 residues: CASSPSGETYGYTF. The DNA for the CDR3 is TGTGCCAGCAGCCCATCAGGGGAAACTTATGGCTACACCTTC.

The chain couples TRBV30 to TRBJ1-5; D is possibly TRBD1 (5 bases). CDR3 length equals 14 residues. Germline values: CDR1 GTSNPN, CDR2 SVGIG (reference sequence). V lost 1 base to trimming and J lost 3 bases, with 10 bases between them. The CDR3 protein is CAWSGGASNQPQHF. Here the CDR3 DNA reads TGTGCCTGGAGTGGCGGGGCCTCCAATCAGCCCCAGCATTTT.

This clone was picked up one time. In DNA, the CDR3 is TGCGCCAGCAGCCAAGTACCCGCAGGGGTTGGCGAGACCCAGTACTTC. Amino acid sequence: CASSQVPAGVGETQYF. This chain uses TRBV4-1 with TRBJ2-5; maybe TRBD1 (6 bases). V was clipped by 1 base and J by 5 bases, with 17 bases between them. The CDR3 covers 16 residues. The germline CDR1 and CDR2 sequences are MGHRA and YSYEKL.